This TCR beta chain was captured in a study of glioma-infiltrating T cells. Study-wide points: Non-neoplastic patients had below-expected tissue-blood divergence, while all gliomas exceeded expectation.

This clonotype has just a few counts. Its antigen is currently unknown. Using RNA template, CDR3s of TCR alpha and beta were amplified with iRepertoire arm-PCR. TCRdb re-derived calls from the multiplex PCR reads in MiXCR, one entry per CDR3 protein. Of about 110,000 distinct CDR3 sequences listed, under 30% are singletons. Sequencing used glioma tissue, nonneoplastic brain tissue, or PBMCs (not recorded which). The receptor was isolated from a human donor with low-grade glioma or glioblastoma, undergoing nonglioma brain surgery, or in good health (not recorded which).

The CDR3 region is CASNLQGPLDTQYF. The CDR3 DNA reads TGTGCCAGCAACTTACAAGGGCCCCTAGATACCCAGTACTTC. This chain joins TRBV3-1 and TRBJ2-5; D ambiguous. The ends were cut back, 7 bases at V and 8 bases at J, with 20 bases in the middle. Germline V lookup: CDR1 LGHDT, CDR2 YNNKEL (reference sequence). The CDR3 covers 14 residues.